The rows below give T cell receptor beta chains drawn from one sample of a study of siplizumab effects on memory and regulatory T cells. Assay: immunoSEQ multiplex PCR; the TCRdb copy retains only in-frame clones and omits some. Of approximately 50,000 clones listed, about 93% were seen once; the top ten hold 17%. Sample: CD8+ T cells sorted from blood. All receptors derive from a human donor in good health. The CDR3 runs from the conserved cysteine through the conserved F or W. The order of the fields is D gene, V gene, clone size, J gene, CDR3 protein, CDR3 DNA. A D gene is named only where the DNA matches it firmly. Size is stated for part of the rows, as once, few or many counts, or as a class when the clone is expanded.

>NA|TRBV15|NA|TRBJ1-2
CASGTPNNYGYTF
TGTGCCTCGGGGACACCCAATAACTATGGCTACACCTTC
>TRBD1|TRBV4-1|NA|TRBJ2-7
CASSLIQGAGYEQYF
TGCGCCAGCAGCCTTATACAGGGGGCTGGATACGAGCAGTACTTC
>TRBD1|TRBV7-2|NA|TRBJ2-6
CASPNVGQGSLSGANVLTF
TGTGCCAGCCCCAACGTCGGACAGGGCAGTCTATCTGGGGCCAACGTCCTGACTTTC
>NA|TRBV28|NA|TRBJ1-2
CASSSGSGYTF
TGTGCCAGCAGTTCCGGAAGTGGCTACACCTTC
>TRBD1|TRBV5-1|NA|TRBJ2-3
CASSFTGADTQYF
TGCGCCAGCAGCTTTACAGGGGCGGATACGCAGTATTTT
>NA|TRBV13|NA|TRBJ1-1
CASSLGGSEAFF
TGTGCCAGCAGCCTCGGTGGCTCTGAAGCTTTCTTT
>NA|TRBV5-4|NA|TRBJ2-7
CASSVGPLNYEQYF
TGTGCCAGCAGCGTGGGCCCACTGAACTACGAGCAGTACTTC
>NA|TRBV28|NA|TRBJ2-3
CASSPSEDTQYF
TGTGCCAGCAGTCCCTCAGAGGATACGCAGTATTTT
>NA|TRBV29-1|NA|TRBJ1-1
CSELIISEAFF
TGCAGCGAGCTCATTATCAGTGAAGCTTTCTTT
>TRBD1|TRBV28|NA|TRBJ2-1
CASRRLILRDRTYNEQFF
TGTGCCAGCAGACGTCTGATACTCCGGGACAGGACTTACAATGAGCAGTTCTTC
>NA|TRBV7-9|NA|TRBJ2-1
CASSLEMGHFNEQFF
TGTGCCAGCAGCTTAGAGATGGGACACTTCAATGAGCAGTTCTTC
>NA|TRBV27|few|TRBJ1-5
CASSSINQPQHF
TGTGCCAGCAGTTCAATTAATCAGCCCCAGCATTTT
>NA|TRBV27|NA|TRBJ2-1
CASKEGRGRYNEQFF
TGTGCCAGCAAGGAAGGGAGGGGGCGCTACAATGAGCAGTTCTTC
>NA|TRBV27|large|TRBJ1-3
CASSLGSGATRNTIYF
TGTGCCAGCAGTTTAGGTTCTGGGGCTACTAGAAACACCATATATTTT
>NA|TRBV6-5|once|TRBJ1-2
CANSYSDAGDYTF
TGTGCCAACAGTTACTCGGATGCCGGAGACTACACCTTC
>NA|TRBV29-1|NA|TRBJ2-1
CSVPTVGTTGNEQFF
TGCAGCGTCCCAACAGTGGGGACAACTGGAAATGAGCAGTTCTTC
>TRBD2|TRBV15|NA|TRBJ2-7
CATSHTSDEQYF
TGTGCCACCAGCCACACTAGCGACGAGCAGTACTTC
>NA|TRBV4-1|NA|TRBJ2-5
CASSQVSSGEETQYF
TGCGCCAGCAGCCAAGTTTCGTCAGGGGAAGAGACCCAGTACTTC
>TRBD2|TRBV27|NA|TRBJ2-1
CASCRTSGADLQFF
TGTGCCAGCTGTCGGACTAGCGGTGCGGACCTGCAGTTCTTC
>NA|TRBV28|NA|TRBJ1-3
CASSTTAGNTIYF
TGTGCCAGCAGTACGACAGCCGGAAACACCATATATTTT
>NA|TRBV4-1|NA|TRBJ2-1
CASSQDILGQTYYNEQFF
TGCGCCAGCAGCCAAGATATTCTCGGACAAACGTATTACAATGAGCAGTTCTTC
>NA|TRBV6-4|NA|TRBJ2-5
CASSDSAAEGETQYF
TGTGCCAGCAGTGACTCGGCGGCGGAAGGAGAGACCCAGTACTTC
>NA|TRBV5-8|NA|TRBJ1-1
CASSLVQGNAEAFF
TGTGCCAGCAGCTTGGTTCAGGGGAACGCTGAAGCTTTCTTT
>NA|TRBV18|NA|TRBJ1-3
CASSQRTELQSGNTIYF
TGTGCCAGCTCACAAAGGACCGAGCTACAATCTGGAAACACCATATATTTT
>NA|TRBV27|NA|TRBJ1-2
CASSTSGVVSYTF
TGTGCCAGCAGCACTTCAGGGGTTGTGAGCTACACCTTC
>NA|TRBV28|NA|TRBJ2-2
CASSLYPGTTNTGELFF
TGTGCCAGCAGTTTATATCCTGGGACAACGAACACCGGGGAGCTGTTTTTT
>TRBD1|TRBV18|NA|TRBJ2-7
CASSPHDRGPLHEQYF
TGTGCCAGCTCACCCCACGACAGGGGGCCTCTCCACGAGCAGTACTTC
>NA|TRBV27|NA|TRBJ2-7
CASLHRGVSRAEQYF
TGTGCCAGCCTCCACCGGGGAGTTTCCAGGGCAGAGCAGTACTTC
>NA|TRBV9|NA|TRBJ2-1
CASSSFQGPYNEQFF
TGTGCCAGCAGCTCGTTCCAGGGTCCCTACAATGAGCAGTTCTTC